Below, one TCR beta chain is given with its context. This entry belongs to a study of cytomegalovirus exposure and HLA in healthy donors. The PCR ran on 60 Vbeta and 13 Jbeta primers. Method: immunoSEQ multiplex PCR; TCRdb's copy keeps in-frame clones and lacks some. This listing includes roughly 120,000 clones. Germline CDR1 MDHEN, CDR2 SYDVKM. This CDR3 has 13 amino acids. Trimming stripped 8 bases from V and 5 bases from J, with 12 bases between. The receptor comes from a man in his forties or fifties in good health and CMV-seropositive. The chain is built from TRBV28 and TRBJ1-4, with a weak D call TRBD1 (6 bases). Specimen: PBMCs. CDR3 amino acids: CASVGGANEKLFF. The CDR3 DNA follows: TGTGCCAGCGTAGGGGGGGCCAATGAAAAACTGTTTTTT.